This TCR beta chain stems from a study of CD8 T cells in Susac syndrome. This CDR3 has 16 amino acids. CDR1 is MNHEY, CDR2 SVGEGT, per germline. Trimming took off 7 bases at V and 3 bases at J, with 16 bases between the two ends. CD8+ and CD4+ T cells from blood underwent TCR beta sequencing, which was carried out in a high-throughput format. Reverse transcription of 0.5 to 1 ug RNA was performed with random hexamers. Across 54 Vbeta and 13 Jbeta, immunoSEQ multiplex PCR amplified TCR beta CDR3. TCRdb independently ran MiXCR on the immunoSEQ multiplex PCR reads; one entry per CDR3 protein. Among a few hundred thousand distinct CDR3 sequences, over 90% were seen once, and the ten largest hold about 0.14%.

This rearrangement joins TRBV6-2 or TRBV6-3 to TRBJ1-6; D call uncertain. This sequence originates from a human donor with Susac syndrome. The sample was CD4+ T cells from PBMCs. The CDR3 nucleotides read TGTGCCAGCACCGACCCGGTCAGCTACTATAATTCACCCCTCCACTTT. Translation gives CASTDPVSYYNSPLHF.